This record looks at one T cell receptor (beta chain) sequence and its context. Only in-frame clones appear in the TCRdb table, and some are missing; sequencing was by immunoSEQ multiplex PCR. Of tens of thousands of clones listed, 90% were seen once; the top ten hold about 6.5%. This entry comes from a study of control samples from healthy donors and cancer patients. The germline V gene has CDR1 LNHDA and CDR2 SQIVND (reference sequence). The CDR3 covers 14 residues. Germline trimming cut 6 bases from V and 1 base from J; bases unmatched to any gene: 5. The chain employs TRBV19 and TRBJ2-7; 8 bases fit TRBD1. The source of this sequence is a man aged 55 to 70 with colorectal cancer. The material sequenced was PBMCs. DNA of the CDR3: TGTGCCAGTAGGCCCTGGACAGGGTCCTACGAGCAGTACTTC. This codes for CASRPWTGSYEQYF.